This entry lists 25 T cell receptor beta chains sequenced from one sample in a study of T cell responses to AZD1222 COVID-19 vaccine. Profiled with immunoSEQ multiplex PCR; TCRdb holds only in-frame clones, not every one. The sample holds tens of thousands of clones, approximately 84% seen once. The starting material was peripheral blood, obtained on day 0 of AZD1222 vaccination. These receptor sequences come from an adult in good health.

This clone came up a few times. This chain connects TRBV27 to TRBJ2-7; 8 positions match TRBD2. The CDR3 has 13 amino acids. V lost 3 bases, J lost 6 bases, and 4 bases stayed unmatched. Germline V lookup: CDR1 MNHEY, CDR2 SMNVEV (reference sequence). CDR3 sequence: CASSFDAGGEQYF. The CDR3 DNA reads TGTGCCAGCAGTTTCGATGCGGGAGGCGAGCAGTACTTC.

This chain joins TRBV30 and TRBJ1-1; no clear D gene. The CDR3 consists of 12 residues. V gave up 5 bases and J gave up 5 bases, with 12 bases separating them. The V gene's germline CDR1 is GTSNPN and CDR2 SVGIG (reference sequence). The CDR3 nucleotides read TGTGCCTGGGCCACCGGAAGAACTGAAGCTTTCTTT. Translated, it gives CAWATGRTEAFF.

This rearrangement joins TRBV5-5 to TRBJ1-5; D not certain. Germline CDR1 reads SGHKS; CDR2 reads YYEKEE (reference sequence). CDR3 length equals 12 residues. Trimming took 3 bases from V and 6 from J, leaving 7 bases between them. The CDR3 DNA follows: TGTGCCAGCAGCTCCCGGCCTCAGCCCCAGCATTTT. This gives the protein CASSSRPQPQHF.

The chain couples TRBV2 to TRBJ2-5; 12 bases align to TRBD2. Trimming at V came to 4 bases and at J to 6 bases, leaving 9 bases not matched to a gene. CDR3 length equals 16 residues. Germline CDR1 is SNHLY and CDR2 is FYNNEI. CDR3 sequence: CASSVALAGGGKTQYF. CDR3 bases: TGTGCCAGCAGTGTGGCACTAGCGGGGGGCGGGAAGACCCAGTACTTC.

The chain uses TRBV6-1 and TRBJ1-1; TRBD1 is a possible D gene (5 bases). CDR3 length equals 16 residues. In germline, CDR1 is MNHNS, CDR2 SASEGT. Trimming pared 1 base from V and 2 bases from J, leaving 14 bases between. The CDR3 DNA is TGTGCCAGCAGTGAAGTGGGATGGGGGAGCAACACTGAAGCTTTCTTT. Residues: CASSEVGWGSNTEAFF.

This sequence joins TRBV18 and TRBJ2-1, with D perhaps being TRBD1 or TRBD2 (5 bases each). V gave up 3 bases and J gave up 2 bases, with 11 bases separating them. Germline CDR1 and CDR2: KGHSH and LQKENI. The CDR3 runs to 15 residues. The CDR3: CASSPGDATYNEQFF. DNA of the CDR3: TGTGCCAGCTCACCCGGGGACGCCACCTACAATGAGCAGTTCTTC.

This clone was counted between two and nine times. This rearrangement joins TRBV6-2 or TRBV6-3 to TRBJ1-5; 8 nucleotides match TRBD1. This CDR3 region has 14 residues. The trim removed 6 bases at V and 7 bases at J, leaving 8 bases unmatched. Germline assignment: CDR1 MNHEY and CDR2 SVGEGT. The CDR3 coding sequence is TGTGCCAGCAGGCCTACAGGGGGAGGGCAGCCCCAGCATTTT. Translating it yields CASRPTGGGQPQHF.

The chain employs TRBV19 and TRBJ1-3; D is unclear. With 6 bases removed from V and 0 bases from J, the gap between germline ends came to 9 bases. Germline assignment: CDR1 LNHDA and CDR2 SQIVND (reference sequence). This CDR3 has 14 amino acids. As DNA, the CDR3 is TGTGCCAGTAGGGAACTATACTCTGGAAACACCATATATTTT. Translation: CASRELYSGNTIYF.

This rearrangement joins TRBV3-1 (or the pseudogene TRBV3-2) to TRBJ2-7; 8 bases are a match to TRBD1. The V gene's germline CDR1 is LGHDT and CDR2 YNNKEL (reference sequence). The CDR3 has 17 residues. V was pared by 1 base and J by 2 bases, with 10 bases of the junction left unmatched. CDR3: CASSQAFGGTGAYEQYF. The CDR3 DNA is TGTGCCAGCAGCCAAGCCTTTGGGGGGACAGGTGCCTACGAGCAGTACTTC.

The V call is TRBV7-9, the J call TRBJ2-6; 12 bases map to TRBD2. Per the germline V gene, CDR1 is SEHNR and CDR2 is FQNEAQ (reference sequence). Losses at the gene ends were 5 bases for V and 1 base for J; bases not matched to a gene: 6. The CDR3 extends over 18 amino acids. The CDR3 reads CASSIGGLAGSGANVLTF. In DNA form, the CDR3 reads TGTGCCAGCAGCATCGGGGGACTAGCGGGTTCTGGGGCCAACGTCCTGACTTTC.

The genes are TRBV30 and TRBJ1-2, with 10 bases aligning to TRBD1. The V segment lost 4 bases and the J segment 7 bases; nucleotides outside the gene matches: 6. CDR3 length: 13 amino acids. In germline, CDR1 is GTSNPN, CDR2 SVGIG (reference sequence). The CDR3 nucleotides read TGTGCCTGGACCCTGGGACAGGGGTCTGGCTACACCTTC. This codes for CAWTLGQGSGYTF.

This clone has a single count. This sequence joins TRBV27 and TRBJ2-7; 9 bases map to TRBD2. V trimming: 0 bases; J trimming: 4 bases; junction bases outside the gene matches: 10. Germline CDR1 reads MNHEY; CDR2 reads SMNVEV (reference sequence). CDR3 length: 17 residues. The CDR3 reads CASSLSGGGRAVYEQYF. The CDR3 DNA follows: TGTGCCAGCAGTTTATCGGGAGGCGGGAGGGCGGTGTACGAGCAGTACTTC.

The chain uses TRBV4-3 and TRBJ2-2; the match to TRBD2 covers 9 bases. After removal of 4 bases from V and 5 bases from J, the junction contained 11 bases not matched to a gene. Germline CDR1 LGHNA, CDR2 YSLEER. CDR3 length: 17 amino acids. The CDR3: CASSPGRGGAGTGELFF. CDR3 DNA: TGCGCCAGCAGCCCGGGGCGGGGGGGCGCTGGAACCGGGGAGCTGTTTTTT.

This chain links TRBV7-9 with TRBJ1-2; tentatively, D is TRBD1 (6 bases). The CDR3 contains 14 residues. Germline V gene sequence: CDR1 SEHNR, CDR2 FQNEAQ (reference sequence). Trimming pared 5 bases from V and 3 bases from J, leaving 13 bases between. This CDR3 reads CASSVGQSDYGYTF. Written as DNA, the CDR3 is TGTGCCAGCAGCGTCGGACAGTCAGACTATGGCTACACCTTC. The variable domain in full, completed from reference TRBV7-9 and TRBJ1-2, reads DTGVSQNPRHKITKRGQNVTFRCDPISEHNRLYWYRQTLGQGPEFLTYFQNEAQLEKSRLLSDRFSAERPKGSFSTLEIQRTEQGDSAMYLCASSVGQSDYGYTFGSGTRLTVV.

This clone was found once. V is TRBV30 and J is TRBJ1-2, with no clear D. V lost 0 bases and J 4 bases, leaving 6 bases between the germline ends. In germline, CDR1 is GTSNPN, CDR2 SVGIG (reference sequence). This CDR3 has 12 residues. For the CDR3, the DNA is TGTGCCTGGAGTGTACTCTCCTATGGCTACACCTTC. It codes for CAWSVLSYGYTF.

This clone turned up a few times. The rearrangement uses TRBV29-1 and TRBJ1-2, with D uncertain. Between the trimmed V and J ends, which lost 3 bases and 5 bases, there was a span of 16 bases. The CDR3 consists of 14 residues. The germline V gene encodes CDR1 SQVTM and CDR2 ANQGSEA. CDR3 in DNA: TGCAGCGTTGAGCCACAAGAGGACCCGTATGGCTACACCTTC. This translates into CSVEPQEDPYGYTF.

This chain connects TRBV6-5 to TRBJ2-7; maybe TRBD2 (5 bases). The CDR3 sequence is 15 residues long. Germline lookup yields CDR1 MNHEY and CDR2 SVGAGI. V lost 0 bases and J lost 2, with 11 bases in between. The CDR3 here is CASSYSFDGAYEQYF. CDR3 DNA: TGTGCCAGCAGTTACTCATTTGACGGGGCCTACGAGCAGTACTTC.

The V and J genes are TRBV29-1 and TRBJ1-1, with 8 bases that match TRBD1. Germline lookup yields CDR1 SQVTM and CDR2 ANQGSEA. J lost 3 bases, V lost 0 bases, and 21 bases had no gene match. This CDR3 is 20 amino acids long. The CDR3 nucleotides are TGCAGCGTTGAAGATCTTCGGGTGGACAGGGAATGGGGTGGAGACACTGAAGCTTTCTTT. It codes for CSVEDLRVDREWGGDTEAFF.

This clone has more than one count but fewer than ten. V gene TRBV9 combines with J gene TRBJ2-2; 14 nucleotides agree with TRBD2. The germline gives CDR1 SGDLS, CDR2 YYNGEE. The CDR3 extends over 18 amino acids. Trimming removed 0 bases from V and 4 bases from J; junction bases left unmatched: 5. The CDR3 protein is CASSVATSGRAGTGELFF. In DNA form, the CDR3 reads TGTGCCAGCAGCGTAGCGACTAGCGGGAGGGCCGGCACCGGGGAGCTGTTTTTT.

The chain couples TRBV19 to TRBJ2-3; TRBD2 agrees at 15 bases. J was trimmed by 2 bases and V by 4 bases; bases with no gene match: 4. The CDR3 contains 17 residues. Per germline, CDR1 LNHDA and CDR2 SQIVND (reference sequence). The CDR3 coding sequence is TGTGCCAGTAGTACAGGACTAGCGGGGGGGACCACAGATACGCAGTATTTT. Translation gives CASSTGLAGGTTDTQYF.

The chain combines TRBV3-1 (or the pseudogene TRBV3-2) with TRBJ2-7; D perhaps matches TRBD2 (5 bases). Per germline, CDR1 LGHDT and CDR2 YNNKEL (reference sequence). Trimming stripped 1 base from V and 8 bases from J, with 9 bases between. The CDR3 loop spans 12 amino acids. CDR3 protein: CASSQVREQQYF. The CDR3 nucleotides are TGTGCCAGCAGCCAAGTTAGGGAGCAGCAGTACTTC.

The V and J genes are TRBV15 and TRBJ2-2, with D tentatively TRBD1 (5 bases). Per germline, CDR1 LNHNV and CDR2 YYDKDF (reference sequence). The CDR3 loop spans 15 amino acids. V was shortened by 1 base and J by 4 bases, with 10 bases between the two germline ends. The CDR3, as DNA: TGTGCCACCAGCAGAGTTATAGACAGCACCGGGGAGCTGTTTTTT. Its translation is CATSRVIDSTGELFF.

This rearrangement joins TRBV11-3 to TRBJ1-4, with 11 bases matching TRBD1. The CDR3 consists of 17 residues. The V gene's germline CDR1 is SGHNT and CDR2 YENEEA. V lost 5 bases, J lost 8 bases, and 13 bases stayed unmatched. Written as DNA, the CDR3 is TGTGCCAGCAGCCAGAGGGGACAGGGGGTTGTAAGCGAAAAACTGTTTTTT. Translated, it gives CASSQRGQGVVSEKLFF.

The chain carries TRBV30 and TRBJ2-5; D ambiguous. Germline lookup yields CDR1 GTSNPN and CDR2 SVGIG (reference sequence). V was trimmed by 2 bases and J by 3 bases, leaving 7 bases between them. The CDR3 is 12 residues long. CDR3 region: CAWSPAEETQYF. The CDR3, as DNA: TGTGCCTGGAGTCCGGCGGAAGAGACCCAGTACTTC.

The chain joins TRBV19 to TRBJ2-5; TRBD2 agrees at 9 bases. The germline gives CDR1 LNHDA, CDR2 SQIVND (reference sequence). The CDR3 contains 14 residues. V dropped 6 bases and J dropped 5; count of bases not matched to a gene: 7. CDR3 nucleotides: TGTGCCAGTAGCCACCAGCGGGGGGCGGAGACCCAGTACTTC. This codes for CASSHQRGAETQYF.